This T cell receptor (beta chain) was recorded in a study of OX40 agonist ivuxolimab in advanced cancers. The V gene's germline CDR1 is SGHNT and CDR2 YYREEE (reference sequence). The V segment lost 5 bases and the J segment 5 bases; nucleotides outside the gene matches: 6. CDR3 length: 13 residues. Clones were read by immunoSEQ multiplex PCR, and TCRdb kept only the in-frame ones, dropping some. In the table there are 45,000 to 55,000 clones, around 90% of which are singletons. The sequencing used CD4+ or CD8+ T cells sorted from blood, collected in a trial of the OX40 agonist ivuxolimab. The TCR comes from an adult with an advanced solid tumor such as melanoma, head and neck, liver or kidney cancer. This sequence joins TRBV5-4 and TRBJ2-5; 7 positions match TRBD1. For the CDR3, the DNA is TGTGCCAGCAGTCCACAGGGGCGGGAGACCCAGTACTTC. Its protein product is CASSPQGRETQYF.